Sequencing of this T cell receptor (beta chain) was carried out in a study of shared clonotypes between healthy human individuals. Produced via immunoSEQ multiplex PCR; TCRdb's table is partial and in-frame only. The data show over a million clones, approximately 76% seen once. Germline V CDR1 and CDR2: SGHTA, FQGNSA. The ends were cut back, 6 bases at V and 7 bases at J, with 10 bases in the middle. The CDR3 sequence is 12 residues long. CD4+ cells were split into CD45RA+ naive and CD45RA-negative memory subsets. Of note for this clone: Its antigen remains unknown.

Whole-study results and caveats: Represented diversity (both genetic and exposure-history) was limited by the small number of donors.

The gene calls are TRBV7-2 and TRBJ2-1; no reliable D call. The source material was memory CD4+ T cells sorted from blood. This sample's subset: CD45RA-negative fraction. The TCR comes from a man between 18 and 35 years old in good health. DNA of the CDR3: TGTGCCAGCAGACGCAAGGAGAATGAGCAGTTCTTC. Amino acid sequence: CASRRKENEQFF.